The 26 T cell receptor beta chains below all came from one sample that was sequenced in a study of technical replicates of blood from a handful of donors. Clones were read by immunoSEQ multiplex PCR, and TCRdb kept only the in-frame ones, dropping some. This table has 79,000 or so clones, 80% to 95% appearing once. The sequencing sample was made of T cells isolated from PBMCs. Source of these receptors: a human donor in good health.

A note on this clone: Different DNA sequences within this sample yield the same CDR3. CDR3 sequence: CASSLGPGTDTQYF. In nucleotides, the CDR3 is TGCGCCAGCAGCTTGGGGCCAGGCACAGATACGCAGTATTTT. This rearrangement joins TRBV5-1 to TRBJ2-3; unclear D gene. CDR1 and CDR2 from the germline V gene are SGHRS and YFSETQ. There are 14 residues in the CDR3. Trimming took 0 bases from V and 1 from J, leaving 6 bases between them.

The CDR3 spells CAWSSGRDYEQYF. The CDR3 coding sequence is TGTGCCTGGAGTTCAGGGCGTGACTACGAGCAGTACTTC. This chain links TRBV30 with TRBJ2-7; a possible D gene is TRBD1 (5 bases). V was trimmed by 2 bases and J by 3 bases, leaving 11 bases between them. Germline-derived CDR1 and CDR2 are GTSNPN and SVGIG (reference sequence). The CDR3 has 13 residues.

The chain links TRBV5-6 to TRBJ2-7, with a weak D call TRBD2 (6 bases). The V gene lost 2 bases and the J gene lost 3 bases, with 9 bases spanning the gap. Germline-derived CDR1 and CDR2 are SGHDT and YYEEEE. The CDR3 has 13 amino acids. The CDR3 reads CASSLGRNYEQYF. CDR3 in DNA: TGTGCCAGCAGCTTAGGGAGGAACTACGAGCAGTACTTC.

The genes are TRBV21-1 and TRBJ2-7; TRBD1 is taken as the D call from the table, unchecked against the DNA. TRBV21-1 is an annotated pseudogene. The CDR3 sequence is 15 residues long. CDR3 in DNA: TGTGCCAGCAGCAAGGGCGACAGGGGGCGTAGCGAGCAGTACTTC. Residues: CASSKGDRGRSEQYF.

The chain recombines TRBV25-1 with TRBJ1-2; D remains unclear. Germline V gene sequence: CDR1 MGHDK, CDR2 SYGVNS. V shed 7 bases and J shed 6 bases, with 9 bases lying between them. This CDR3 is 11 amino acids long. CDR3 region: CASMKLDGYTF. The CDR3 nucleotides read TGTGCCAGCATGAAACTAGATGGCTACACCTTC.

The gene calls are TRBV5-1 and TRBJ2-1; TRBD2 matches 8 bases. With V trimmed by 0 bases and J by 9 bases, 8 bases remained unmatched. The CDR3 has 15 amino acids. Germline CDR1 reads SGHRS; CDR2 reads YFSETQ. The CDR3 nucleotides read TGCGCCAGCAGCTTGGCCGGGAGGGAGGTCCCTGAGCAGTTCTTC. Encoded protein: CASSLAGREVPEQFF.

V gene TRBV28 combines with J gene TRBJ1-2; 10 bases align to TRBD1. The V and J ends lost 7 bases and 4 bases, in that order; junction bases with no gene match: 12. This CDR3 is 16 amino acids long. Germline V gene lookup returns CDR1 MDHEN and CDR2 SYDVKM. This chain's CDR3 is CASISLGDRGPYGYTF. In nucleotides, the CDR3 is TGTGCCAGCATTTCCCTGGGGGACAGGGGTCCCTATGGCTACACCTTC.

This clone was picked up a small number of times. The chain employs TRBV30 and TRBJ1-1; tentative D call: TRBD1 (6 bases). CDR1 GTSNPN and CDR2 SVGIG come from the germline V gene (reference sequence). V was clipped by 2 bases and J by 4 bases, with 8 bases between them. The CDR3 extends over 12 amino acids. CDR3 DNA: TGTGCCTGGAGTAAAGGGGGCACTGAAGCTTTCTTT. Its translation: CAWSKGGTEAFF.

V is TRBV4-2 and J is TRBJ2-3; D gene uncertain. Trimming cost V 0 bases and J 4 bases, with 5 bases left between them. Germline assignment: CDR1 LGHNA and CDR2 YNFKEQ. The CDR3 contains 13 residues. The CDR3: CASSQDLSDTQYF. CDR3 bases: TGTGCCAGCAGCCAAGATCTGTCAGATACGCAGTATTTT.

The chain couples TRBV4-1 to TRBJ2-1; 7 nucleotides line up with TRBD2. The CDR3 runs 14 residues. Looked up from germline, CDR1 is MGHRA and CDR2 is YSYEKL. Losses at the gene ends were 3 bases for V and 7 bases for J; bases not matched to a gene: 6. The CDR3 loop is CASSHSGTMNEQFF. Written as DNA, the CDR3 is TGCGCCAGCAGCCATTCCGGGACTATGAATGAGCAGTTCTTC.

The chain recombines TRBV6-1 with TRBJ2-2; TRBD1 agrees at 9 bases. V was pared by 4 bases and J by 7 bases, with 7 bases of the junction left unmatched. Per germline, CDR1 MNHNS and CDR2 SASEGT. There are 15 residues in the CDR3. DNA of the CDR3: TGTGCCAGCAGTGTAGGGACAGGGAGGGTCGGGGAGCTGTTTTTT. This translates into CASSVGTGRVGELFF.

This rearrangement joins TRBV13 to TRBJ2-1; D gene ambiguous. This CDR3 is built from 12 residues. The germline CDR1 and CDR2 sequences are PRHDT and FYEKMQ (reference sequence). The V end was cut by 5 bases, the J end by 6 bases, with 8 bases between. The chain's CDR3 is CASSPGGNEQFF. The CDR3 DNA sequence: TGTGCCAGCAGCCCCGGCGGCAATGAGCAGTTCTTC.

V usage is TRBV28 and J usage is TRBJ2-7; D is perhaps TRBD1 (6 bases). The CDR3 has 13 amino acids. Germline V gives CDR1 MDHEN, CDR2 SYDVKM. V was trimmed by 6 bases and J by 6 bases, leaving 15 bases between them. The CDR3 DNA is TGTGCCAGCAGGTTTACAGGGTTAGGCGAGCAGTACTTC. Protein product: CASRFTGLGEQYF.

This clone was seen a handful of times. This sequence joins TRBV10-3 and TRBJ1-1, with 10 nucleotides matching TRBD1. The CDR3 totals 14 residues. Looked up from germline, CDR1 is ENHRY and CDR2 is SYGVKD. After removal of 6 bases from V and 0 bases from J, the junction contained 1 base not matched to a gene. This CDR3 reads CAIRGTGVNTEAFF. The CDR3, as DNA: TGTGCCATCAGAGGGACAGGGGTGAACACTGAAGCTTTCTTT.

In DNA form, the CDR3 reads TGTGCCAGCAGCTTAGTTCACGGGAACACTGAAGCTTTCTTT. Translation gives CASSLVHGNTEAFF. The chain combines TRBV7-2 with TRBJ1-1; D call uncertain. Trimming shortened V by 1 base and J by 1 base, and 7 bases separated the two germline ends. This CDR3 spans 14 amino acids. Germline V gene data show CDR1 as SGHTA and CDR2 as FQGNSA.

The genes are TRBV5-1 and TRBJ2-7; 8 bases line up with TRBD2. The CDR3 extends over 15 amino acids. Germline V gene sequence: CDR1 SGHRS, CDR2 YFSETQ. V gave up 0 bases and J gave up 0 bases; unmatched junction bases: 2. For the CDR3, the DNA is TGCGCCAGCAGCTTGGGGCTAGCGGGCTCCTACGAGCAGTACTTC. Its translation is CASSLGLAGSYEQYF.

This sequence joins TRBV9 and TRBJ2-5; 9 positions agree with TRBD1. V shed 6 bases, J shed 6 bases, and the junction held 9 bases outside the gene matches. The CDR3 spans 14 residues. The V gene's germline CDR1 is SGDLS and CDR2 YYNGEE. The CDR3: CASTTGGGSQTQYF. The CDR3, as DNA: TGTGCCAGCACAACAGGGGGCGGGAGTCAGACCCAGTACTTC.

The rearrangement links TRBV13 to TRBJ2-1, with D uncertain. The CDR3 covers 14 residues. The germline V and J ends were trimmed by 1 base and 0 bases, with 4 bases remaining between them. The V gene's germline CDR1 is PRHDT and CDR2 FYEKMQ (reference sequence). The CDR3 spells CASSLASSYNEQFF. CDR3 bases: TGTGCCAGCAGCTTAGCTAGCTCCTACAATGAGCAGTTCTTC.

The chain couples TRBV6-1 to TRBJ2-2; D call uncertain. V was clipped by 1 base and J by 4 bases, with 16 bases between them. The CDR3 contains 17 residues. The germline V gene has CDR1 MNHNS and CDR2 SASEGT. CDR3 amino acids: CASSEGWLDLRTGELFF. For the CDR3, the DNA is TGTGCCAGCAGTGAAGGTTGGCTAGATCTTCGCACCGGGGAGCTGTTTTTT.

This chain joins TRBV6-1 and TRBJ2-7, with D tentatively TRBD2 (5 bases). V lost 1 base and J 4 bases, leaving 14 bases between the germline ends. The CDR3 totals 15 residues. Germline values: CDR1 MNHNS, CDR2 SASEGT. CDR3 DNA sequence: TGTGCCAGCAGTGAAGGTATTAGCGCCCAGTACGAGCAGTACTTC. This gives the protein CASSEGISAQYEQYF.

The chain uses TRBV11-2 and TRBJ2-2, with 13 positions matching TRBD2. From germline, CDR1 is SGHAT and CDR2 FQNNGV. The CDR3 is 16 amino acids. J gave up 3 bases and V 6 bases, and 4 bases lay outside the gene matches. In DNA form, the CDR3 reads TGTGCCAGCAGACAACTAGCGGGGGGGGACACCGGGGAGCTGTTTTTT. Translating gives CASRQLAGGDTGELFF.

The rearrangement joins TRBV11-2 to TRBJ2-3; TRBD2 is a possible D gene (5 bases). CDR1 is SGHAT, CDR2 FQNNGV, per germline. Trimming shortened V by 5 bases and J by 4 bases, and 13 bases separated the two germline ends. This CDR3 has 14 amino acids. In DNA form, the CDR3 reads TGTGCCAGCAGCCCTACTAGAGGGCCAGATACGCAGTATTTT. As protein: CASSPTRGPDTQYF. Full variable domain (rest looked up from reference TRBV11-2 and TRBJ2-3): EAGVAQSPRYKIIEKRQSVAFWCNPISGHATLYWYQQILGQGPKLLIQFQNNGVVDDSQLPKDRFSAERLKGVDSTLKIQPAKLEDSAVYLCASSPTRGPDTQYFGPGTRLTVL.

The rearrangement uses TRBV4-1 and TRBJ2-5, with 7 bases aligning to TRBD2. The CDR3 is 16 residues long. The germline gives CDR1 MGHRA, CDR2 YSYEKL. V gave up 2 bases and J gave up 3 bases; unmatched junction bases: 9. The CDR3 DNA reads as TGCGCCAGCAGCCAACCATCCATTGCGGGAGAAGAGACCCAGTACTTC. This gives the protein CASSQPSIAGEETQYF.

This clone occurred once. The chain couples TRBV5-1 to TRBJ2-1; 13 nucleotides align to TRBD2. The junction had 3 bases not matched to a gene; V was cut back by 1 base and J by 5 bases. Germline V gene lookup returns CDR1 SGHRS and CDR2 YFSETQ. The CDR3 totals 16 residues. The CDR3 DNA follows: TGCGCCAGCAGCTTGTCTGGGACTAGCGGGAACAATGAGCAGTTCTTC. Translating it yields CASSLSGTSGNNEQFF.

The V and J genes are TRBV10-3 and TRBJ1-3; TRBD1 matches 7 bases. The CDR3 consists of 15 residues. Germline-derived CDR1 and CDR2 are ENHRY and SYGVKD. Trimming cost V 6 bases and J 4 bases; bases outside gene matches: 9. CDR3 nucleotide sequence: TGTGCCATCAGCCAAGACAGGGCCCTCGGAAACACCATATATTTT. The encoded protein is CAISQDRALGNTIYF.

The chain is built from TRBV2 and TRBJ1-3; TRBD1 matches 7 bases. CDR1 and CDR2 (germline): SNHLY, FYNNEI. The CDR3 is 15 amino acids. V shed 2 bases and J 1 base; nucleotides not matched to a gene: 2. The CDR3 bases are TGTGCCAGCAGTGAATCAGGGGGATCTGGAAACACCATATATTTT. The encoded protein is CASSESGGSGNTIYF.